This TCR beta chain was retrieved from a study of OX40 agonist ivuxolimab in advanced cancers. The CDR3 extends over 14 amino acids. From germline, CDR1 is LNHDA and CDR2 SQIVND (reference sequence). Trimming cost V 5 bases and J 0 bases, with 8 bases left between them. TCRdb keeps only in-frame clones here, not all; method: immunoSEQ multiplex PCR. The table shows nearly 110,000 clones, with around 93% occurring only once. This TCR was recovered from an adult with an advanced solid tumor such as melanoma, head and neck, liver or kidney cancer. The J gene is TRBJ1-3, the V gene TRBV19; maybe TRBD1 (5 bases). The input for sequencing was CD4+ or CD8+ T cells sorted from blood, taken in a trial of the OX40 agonist ivuxolimab. CDR3 nucleotide sequence: TGTGCCAGTAGTGCGACAGTCTCTGGAAACACCATATATTTT. Its protein is CASSATVSGNTIYF.